The 12 T cell receptor beta chains below all came from one sample that was sequenced in a study of regulatory T cells in long-lasting Graves disease. Documented time point: newly diagnosed GD, antithyroid drugs for less than 3 months. TCR sequences were obtained from RNA taken from PBMCs. In building TCR beta libraries, iRepertoire HTBI primers were used together with Arm-PCR of CDR3 regions. Using its own MiXCR run on the multiplex PCR reads, TCRdb lists one record per CDR3 protein. The profile shows 360,000 or so distinct CDR3 sequences, roughly 16% of them singletons. The sample was also reused in another study, on T cells in Graves' hyperthyroidism and ophthalmopathy.

The specimen was peripheral blood mononuclear cells (PBMCs), collected at new diagnosis, from a patient treated with antithyroid drugs. The receptors were gathered from a woman aged 18-29 years with Graves disease.

The chain has TRBV9 and TRBJ2-5; D call uncertain. Per germline, CDR1 SGDLS and CDR2 YYNGEE. Deletions cut 0 bases from V and 4 bases from J, with 10 bases between. This CDR3 is built from 14 residues. The CDR3 loop is CASSVAVSGETQYF. The CDR3 DNA follows: TGTGCCAGCAGCGTAGCAGTTAGTGGAGAGACCCAGTACTTC. The full variable domain, rest sourced from reference TRBV9 and TRBJ2-5, is DSGVTQTPKHLITATGQRVTLRCSPRSGDLSVYWYQQSLDQGLQFLIQYYNGEERAKGNILERFSAQQFPDLHSELNLSSLELGDSALYFCASSVAVSGETQYFGPGTRLLVL.

This clonotype appeared many times. V usage is TRBV12-3 or TRBV12-4 and J usage is TRBJ2-4; D is ambiguous. There are 11 residues in the CDR3. V was cut by 5 bases and J by 8 bases, with 7 bases left in between. CDR3 in amino acids: CASSGKDIQYF. CDR3 sequence (DNA): TGTGCCAGCAGTGGCAAGGACATTCAGTACTTC.

This clonotype was seen at least ten times. The J gene is TRBJ1-1, the V gene TRBV6-5, with D perhaps matching TRBD1 (5 bases). The length of the CDR3 is 17 residues. Germline values: CDR1 MNHEY, CDR2 SVGAGI. Between the trimmed V and J ends, which lost 0 bases and 0 bases, there was a span of 14 bases. The CDR3 DNA is TGTGCCAGCAGTTACTCGTCGGGGGTCGGAATGAACACTGAAGCTTTCTTT. Translation: CASSYSSGVGMNTEAFF.

This clonotype was observed at least ten times. The chain recombines TRBV9 with TRBJ2-1; D call uncertain. CDR1 SGDLS and CDR2 YYNGEE come from the germline V gene. V was shortened by 0 bases and J by 6 bases, with 7 bases between the two germline ends. This CDR3 is built from 13 residues. CDR3 protein: CASSVEGGNEQFF. The CDR3 nucleotides are TGTGCCAGCAGCGTAGAAGGCGGCAATGAGCAGTTCTTC.

This clonotype was found many times. The chain recombines TRBV6-5 with TRBJ1-1; D remains unclear. The CDR3 covers 15 residues. V was shortened by 4 bases and J by 1 base, with 13 bases between the two germline ends. Germline values: CDR1 MNHEY, CDR2 SVGAGI. The CDR3 region has the DNA TGTGCCAGCAGTTCCCCGGAACACCCGAACACTGAAGCTTTCTTT. It specifies CASSSPEHPNTEAFF.

This clonotype appeared many times. The genes are TRBV5-1 and TRBJ2-3; D call uncertain. The germline gives CDR1 SGHRS, CDR2 YFSETQ. This CDR3 contains 15 residues. Trimming removed 0 bases from V and 4 bases from J, with 12 bases in between. In DNA, the CDR3 is TGCGCCAGCAGCTTGGGCGCCGTCTACGCAGATACGCAGTATTTT. This gives the protein CASSLGAVYADTQYF.

Many counts were recorded for this clonotype. The chain couples TRBV6-2 or TRBV6-3 to TRBJ2-7; 9 nucleotides agree with TRBD1. Looked up from germline, CDR1 is MNHEY and CDR2 is SVGEGT. CDR3 length: 15 amino acids. Trimming removed 4 bases from V and 5 bases from J; junction bases left unmatched: 9. The CDR3 DNA follows: TGTGCCAGCAGTTTTAACGGACAGGGGATCGACGAGCAGTACTTC. It yields the protein CASSFNGQGIDEQYF.

The sample holds a few counts of this clonotype. This chain joins TRBV5-1 and TRBJ1-4, with D possibly TRBD1 on 5 matching bases. With 4 bases removed from V and 8 bases from J, the gap between germline ends came to 9 bases. Germline CDR1 is SGHRS and CDR2 is YFSETQ. The CDR3 is 12 residues long. CDR3: CASSQDTEKLFF. CDR3 nucleotides: TGCGCCAGCAGCCAGGACACAGAAAAACTGTTTTTT. The full variable domain, with the rest looked up from reference TRBV5-1 and TRBJ1-4, is KAGVTQTPRYLIKTRGQQVTLSCSPISGHRSVSWYQQTPGQGLQFLFEYFSETQRNKGNFPGRFSGRQFSNSRSEMNVSTLELGDSALYLCASSQDTEKLFFGSGTQLSVL.

About this clonotype itself: A clone one base away is much larger, so this may be a read error. The CDR3 loop reads CASSLLPSYERYF. The CDR3 coding sequence is TGTGCCAGCAGCTTGCTGCCCTCCTACGAGCGGTACTTC. The chain uses TRBV5-6 and TRBJ2-7, with no clear D. The CDR3 contains 13 residues. Germline V gene data show CDR1 as SGHDT and CDR2 as YYEEEE.

This clonotype was picked up many times. The genes are TRBV20-1 and TRBJ1-1; tentatively, D is TRBD1 (6 bases). The V gene lost 4 bases and the J gene lost 0 bases, with 21 bases spanning the gap. CDR1 is DFQATT, CDR2 SNEGSKA, per germline (reference sequence). CDR3 length: 17 residues. The CDR3 DNA sequence: TGCAGTGCTACCCAGAGGGGGGATACTTGGTTGAACACTGAAGCTTTCTTT. Amino acids: CSATQRGDTWLNTEAFF.

This clonotype has a count of ten or more. The V and J genes are TRBV13 and TRBJ2-1; D possibly corresponds to TRBD2 (6 bases). The V and J ends lost 1 base and 2 bases respectively, with 12 bases between them. The germline gives CDR1 PRHDT, CDR2 FYEKMQ (reference sequence). The CDR3 loop spans 16 amino acids. CDR3 sequence (DNA): TGTGCCAGCAGCTTAGATCGCGGGACGCCCTACAATGAGCAGTTCTTC. It encodes CASSLDRGTPYNEQFF. Looking up the rest from reference TRBV13 and TRBJ2-1 gives the full variable domain: AAGVIQSPRHLIKEKRETATLKCYPIPRHDTVYWYQQGPGQDPQFLISFYEKMQSDKGSIPDRFSAQQFSDYHSELNMSSLELGDSALYFCASSLDRGTPYNEQFFGPGTRLTVL.

This clonotype was seen many times. The chain recombines TRBV19 with TRBJ2-6; the D is unclear. The CDR3 has 14 residues. V lost 3 bases and J 2 bases, leaving 5 bases between the germline ends. CDR1 is LNHDA and CDR2 is SQIVND in the germline V gene (reference sequence). The CDR3 sequence is CASSMTAGANVLTF. The DNA of the CDR3 is TGTGCCAGTAGTATGACTGCTGGGGCCAACGTCCTGACTTTC.